Below, one T cell receptor (beta chain) is given with its context. This entry comes from a study of T cell changes during pregnancy in multiple sclerosis. Sequenced by immunoSEQ multiplex PCR; TCRdb stores in-frame clones only, minus some. The table has roughly 100,000 clones, roughly 93% seen once. The CDR3 extends over 16 amino acids. Trimming shortened V by 3 bases and J by 0 bases, and 12 bases separated the two germline ends. Germline V lookup: CDR1 GTSNPN, CDR2 SVGIG (reference sequence). This clonotype was sampled from a female donor with multiple sclerosis, enrolled in a pregnancy study. The rearrangement joins TRBV30 to TRBJ2-6; a weak D match, TRBD2 (6 bases). The sample was peripheral blood, taken after pregnancy. CDR3 bases: TGTGCCTGGAGGCGGGGCCGGGGCTCTGGGGCCAACGTCCTGACTTTC. Its translation: CAWRRGRGSGANVLTF.